This T cell receptor beta chain was recorded in a study of shared clonotypes between healthy human individuals. Study summary: CD8 memory received one plate per donor, CD8 naive two, CD4 memory three and CD4 naive three.

Notes on this clone: Antigen specificity is unknown.

Each sample came from a Caucasian adult donor living in Nashville, Tennessee. Looked up from germline, CDR1 is MRHNA and CDR2 is SNTAGT. V gave up 2 bases and J gave up 8 bases, with 15 bases separating them. This CDR3 is 14 amino acids long. Whole-study results and caveats: Sorted-subset sequencing, rarefaction showed, was incomplete despite large depth. The researchers took only blood, and tissue repertoires probably look different.

Clones were read by immunoSEQ multiplex PCR, and TCRdb kept only the in-frame ones, dropping some. The sample gives approximately 2,300,000 clones, roughly 92% of which show up once; 0.37% is in the top ten. The gene calls are TRBV6-4 and TRBJ1-2; D not certain. The sequenced sample was naive CD4+ T cells from PBMCs. Sample subset: CD45RA+ positively selected. The receptor was derived from a man younger than 35 in good health. Some clones in this sample may be carry-over from other donors' samples. CDR3 coding DNA: TGTGCCAGCAGTGACCGCCAGCGGAGGCGAGGCTACACCTTC. It encodes CASSDRQRRRGYTF.